This TCR beta chain is from a study of blood T cell repertoires in COVID-19 (dated by TCRdb to between 2020 and 2021). Background for the entire study: Samples covering the acute and convalescent phases of COVID-19 were provided by collaborators in the United States, Italy and Spain. The sample metadata nearly always contained a de-identified subject ID, COVID-19 status, age in years and sex. The prospective study material was composed of cDNA or gDNA derived from T cells, B-cell-depleted T cells, or PBMCs. HLA class I and class II types, where available, came from metadata supplied by the sample provider rather than from assay-based typing. The dataset comprised deeply sampled blood TCRbeta repertoires from subjects exposed to, actively infected with, or recovered from COVID-19. The repertoires were released in a freely available public database intended as a resource for research on the immune response to SARS-CoV-2. Samples came from the ongoing ImmuneRACE study (first 160 participants) plus 1,254 subjects from 6 global collaborators. The investigation overall reported the following: The amount of clinical and demographic metadata varied by source and participant and was provided uncurated.

TCRbeta CDR3 regions were amplified from genomic DNA using the immunoSEQ Assay, a bias-controlled multiplex PCR. The original pipeline was this. Within the assay, amplification of reference gene primers was used to estimate how many nucleated cells each sample contained. To quantify the absolute abundance of each unique TCRbeta CDR3 rearrangement, sequence reads were collapsed and filtered. For each sample, productive Simpson clonality was calculated as the square root of Simpson's diversity index across productive rearrangements. TCRdb obtained this table from immuneACCESS and retained in-frame rearrangements with V and J assigned. These tables miss some clones; where compared with another copy, unresolved V genes account for less than half of the shortfall, and the remainder is unexplained. V and J calls plus clone size are reproduced from that table; the DNA served to infer D and trimming. Counted in this sample were approximately 200,000 clones; roughly 80% of them appeared once. The top ten clonotypes cover 3% to 3.5% of the sample.

Enrolling through a virtual design, the prospective study's participants ranged in age from roughly 18 to 95 years and lived across some 23 United States geographic areas. To assign participants to cohorts, the prospective study relied on clinical history that participants themselves reported in a screening survey and a study questionnaire. Recovered participants in ImmuneRACE Cohort 3 were defined by two consecutive negative NP/OP PCR tests, clearance by a healthcare professional, or resolution of symptoms. In the prospective study, mobile phlebotomists collected whole blood, serum and a nasopharyngeal or oropharyngeal swab from each participant. Additional blood draws and questionnaires over an approximately two-month period could optionally be provided by prospective study participants. Before DNA extraction, blood samples from the prospective study were shipped at room temperature or frozen.

The junction shows trimming of 2 bases on V and 4 bases on J, and the gene matches do not reach 0 bases of it. The germline V gene supplies CDR1 MRHNA and CDR2 SNTAGT. From the cysteine up to the phenylalanine, the CDR3 has a length of 14 residues. Only the CDR3 DNA stays, 42 bases, in frame from base 1. Many counts were recorded for this clone. Its antigen has not been determined. Base qualities are not recorded, but no much larger clone differs from it by a single base. The material sequenced was PBMCs or T cells enriched from blood (not recorded which). Recombination linked TRBV6-4 to TRBJ1-1; a stretch of 11 junction bases matches TRBD1. This TCR derives from a woman between 25 and 40 years old who had recovered from COVID-19. At the DNA level, the sequence is TGTGCCAGCAGTGACGGACAGGGGGCCACTGAAGCTTTCTTT. Translated, it reads CASSDGQGATEAFF.